This passage covers 25 T cell receptor beta chains from one sample sequenced in a study of shared clonotypes between healthy human individuals. Libraries were prepared by immunoSEQ multiplex PCR; TCRdb keeps only in-frame clonotypes and omits some of them. The sample records 2 million or so clones, roughly 94% being singletons. The sample was naive CD4+ T cells sorted from blood. Subset defined: CD45RA+ positively selected. These TCRs come from a man younger than 35 in good health.

V gene TRBV9 combines with J gene TRBJ2-2; 9 positions agree with TRBD2. The germline gives CDR1 SGDLS, CDR2 YYNGEE. J lost 4 bases, V lost 0 bases, and 1 base had no gene match. CDR3 length: 15 residues. Here the CDR3 reads CASSVGLAVTGELFF. DNA of the CDR3: TGTGCCAGCAGCGTAGGACTAGCGGTCACCGGGGAGCTGTTTTTT.

About this clone itself: Since a much larger clone is just one base distant, this may be a read error. J is TRBJ2-7 and V is TRBV11-1; D unclear. The CDR3 is 15 amino acids. Germline assignment: CDR1 SGHAT and CDR2 FQDESV (reference sequence). Written as DNA, the CDR3 is TGTGCCAGCAGCCCGTTTGGACGTTTCTCCTACGAGCGGTACTTC. Amino acid sequence: CASSPFGRFSYERYF. The full variable domain, completed using reference TRBV11-1 and TRBJ2-7, is EAEVAQSPRYKITEKSQAVAFWCDPISGHATLYWYRQILGQGPELLVQFQDESVVDDSQLPKDRFSAERLKGVDSTLKIQPAELGDSAMYLCASSPFGRFSYERYFGPGTRLTVT.

The V call is TRBV15, the J call TRBJ1-1; TRBD1 matches 8 bases. Germline CDR1 and CDR2: LNHNV and YYDKDF (reference sequence). The ends lost 5 bases at V and 0 bases at J; junction bases unmatched: 2. The CDR3 consists of 14 residues. The CDR3 DNA is TGTGCCACCAGCGGGGACAGGTTGAACACTGAAGCTTTCTTT. This sequence encodes CATSGDRLNTEAFF.

V and J are TRBV19 and TRBJ2-7; no reliable D call. Trimming cost V 7 bases and J 2 bases, with 15 bases left between them. Germline V gene sequence: CDR1 LNHDA, CDR2 SQIVND (reference sequence). This CDR3 has 14 amino acids. This CDR3 is CASTPGSPPYEQYF. As DNA, the CDR3 is TGTGCCAGTACTCCGGGCAGCCCTCCCTACGAGCAGTACTTC.

This rearrangement joins TRBV15 to TRBJ1-2; D call uncertain. CDR3 length: 13 amino acids. V was shortened by 0 bases and J by 0 bases, with 2 bases between the two germline ends. Looked up from germline, CDR1 is LNHNV and CDR2 is YYDKDF (reference sequence). CDR3 in DNA: TGTGCCACCAGCAGAGACCCTAACTATGGCTACACCTTC. It specifies CATSRDPNYGYTF. Full variable domain (missing parts from reference TRBV15 and TRBJ1-2): DAMVIQNPRYQVTQFGKPVTLSCSQTLNHNVMYWYQQKSSQAPKLLFHYYDKDFNNEADTPDNFQSRRPNTSFCFLDIRSPGLGDTAMYLCATSRDPNYGYTFGSGTRLTVV.

The chain has TRBV5-1 and TRBJ1-3; D ambiguous. The CDR3 is 14 amino acids. Trimming stripped 4 bases from V and 8 bases from J, with 16 bases between. The germline V gene has CDR1 SGHRS and CDR2 YFSETQ. The CDR3 DNA follows: TGCGCCAGCAGCGCCGGACCTTGGGAGGACACCATATATTTT. Translating gives CASSAGPWEDTIYF.

The chain combines TRBV2 with TRBJ1-5; TRBD1 matches at 8 bases. This CDR3 region has 15 residues. The germline V gene encodes CDR1 SNHLY and CDR2 FYNNEI. Unmatched junction bases numbered 9, after V lost 7 bases and J lost 4 bases. The CDR3 nucleotides read TGTGCCAGCACCGGACAGGGTGTCAGAAATCAGCCCCAGCATTTT. Amino acid sequence: CASTGQGVRNQPQHF.

The chain combines TRBV18 with TRBJ1-3, with D uncertain. CDR1 is KGHSH and CDR2 is LQKENI in the germline V gene. V shed 3 bases and J shed 0 bases, with 12 bases lying between them. CDR3 length: 16 residues. The CDR3 region is CASSPLPPSSGNTIYF. In DNA form, the CDR3 reads TGTGCCAGCTCACCTCTTCCTCCAAGCTCTGGAAACACCATATATTTT.

Comment on this clone: Other DNA sequences in this specimen translate into the identical CDR3. The chain uses TRBV7-2 and TRBJ2-1; D unresolved. The V gene lost 2 bases and the J gene lost 1 base, with 9 bases spanning the gap. CDR1 is SGHTA and CDR2 is FQGNSA in the germline V gene. This CDR3 has 15 amino acids. This CDR3 is CASSLLGGSYNEQFF. CDR3 DNA: TGTGCCAGCAGCTTATTGGGTGGGTCCTACAATGAGCAGTTCTTC. Full variable domain (remainder filled in from reference TRBV7-2 and TRBJ2-1): GAGVSQSPSNKVTEKGKDVELRCDPISGHTALYWYRQSLGQGLEFLIYFQGNSAPDKSGLPSDRFSAERTGGSVSTLTIQRTQQEDSAVYLCASSLLGGSYNEQFFGPGTRLTVL.

The chain is built from TRBV9 and TRBJ2-7; TRBD2 agrees at 14 bases. Trimming cost V 1 base and J 0 bases; bases outside gene matches: 15. CDR3 length equals 21 residues. Germline loops: CDR1 SGDLS, CDR2 YYNGEE. CDR3 in DNA: TGTGCCAGCAGCGTATCCAGAATCGGACTAGCGGGGGGTTTGAGCTCCTACGAGCAGTACTTC. The encoded protein is CASSVSRIGLAGGLSSYEQYF.

The chain couples TRBV30 to TRBJ1-1; 7 bases fit TRBD1. The CDR3 runs to 13 residues. Trimming removed 2 bases from V and 1 base from J; junction bases left unmatched: 1. Germline V CDR1 and CDR2: GTSNPN, SVGIG (reference sequence). The CDR3 region has the DNA TGTGCCTGGAGTCAGGGGGGGAACACTGAAGCTTTCTTT. Amino acid sequence: CAWSQGGNTEAFF.

V usage is TRBV4-3 and J usage is TRBJ2-3; D may correspond to TRBD1 or TRBD2 (5 bases each). The germline gives CDR1 LGHNA, CDR2 YSLEER. Trimming pared 3 bases from V and 9 bases from J, leaving 13 bases between. CDR3 size: 13 residues. CDR3: CASSHPGTNTQYF. The CDR3 DNA sequence: TGCGCCAGCAGCCACCCCGGGACCAACACGCAGTATTTT.

This chain links TRBV11-2 with TRBJ2-7, with a weak D call TRBD1 (6 bases). From germline, CDR1 is SGHAT and CDR2 FQNNGV. The length of the CDR3 is 17 residues. V was trimmed by 0 bases and J by 0 bases, leaving 15 bases between them. CDR3: CASSLDVSGTSSYEQYF. The CDR3 DNA reads as TGTGCCAGCAGCTTAGATGTTTCGGGGACATCCTCCTACGAGCAGTACTTC.

The chain joins TRBV4-1 to TRBJ2-1, with TRBD2 matching over 7 bases. J lost 5 bases, V lost 1 base, and 8 bases had no gene match. The CDR3 contains 16 residues. Per the germline V gene, CDR1 is MGHRA and CDR2 is YSYEKL. In DNA form, the CDR3 reads TGCGCCAGCAGCCAAGTACCGGGACTACTAAACAATGAGCAGTTCTTC. Its translation: CASSQVPGLLNNEQFF.

The V and J genes are TRBV7-2 and TRBJ1-2, with D hard to call. The V end was cut by 5 bases, the J end by 8 bases, with 12 bases between. The V gene's germline CDR1 is SGHTA and CDR2 FQGNSA. The CDR3 has 12 amino acids. CDR3 sequence (DNA): TGTGCCAGCAGCGACCGTAACAGCGGCTACACCTTC. It is translated as CASSDRNSGYTF. Supplemented by reference TRBV7-2 and TRBJ1-2, the full variable domain reads GAGVSQSPSNKVTEKGKDVELRCDPISGHTALYWYRQSLGQGLEFLIYFQGNSAPDKSGLPSDRFSAERTGGSVSTLTIQRTQQEDSAVYLCASSDRNSGYTFGSGTRLTVV.

V usage is TRBV5-6 and J usage is TRBJ2-4, with D tentatively TRBD1 (6 bases). V lost 3 bases and J lost 15, with 16 bases in between. The CDR3 length is 12 residues. Germline assignment: CDR1 SGHDT and CDR2 YYEEEE. Here the CDR3 DNA reads TGTGCCAGCAGCTGGGGTTACAGGGATCCGTACTTC. Amino acid sequence: CASSWGYRDPYF.

This sequence joins TRBV7-2 and TRBJ1-1; D possibly corresponds to TRBD1 (5 bases). Germline V gives CDR1 SGHTA, CDR2 FQGNSA. The CDR3 sequence is 16 residues long. V dropped 1 base and J dropped 0 bases, with 12 bases sitting between them. CDR3 residues: CASSLDGTGLNTEAFF. Written as DNA, the CDR3 is TGTGCCAGCAGCTTAGATGGCACAGGCTTGAACACTGAAGCTTTCTTT.

The rearrangement uses TRBV10-1 and TRBJ2-7, with 11 bases lining up with TRBD1. CDR1 and CDR2 from the germline V gene are WNHNN and SYGVQD (reference sequence). Unmatched junction bases numbered 1, after V lost 3 bases and J lost 3 bases. The CDR3 spans 14 residues. CDR3 DNA: TGCGCCAGCAGTGACGGGACAGGGGGCTACGAGCAGTACTTC. Its protein is CASSDGTGGYEQYF.

This rearrangement joins TRBV7-9 to TRBJ2-7; D ambiguous. V shed 5 bases and J shed 2 bases, with 13 bases lying between them. CDR3 length: 14 residues. The germline CDR1 and CDR2 sequences are SEHNR and FQNEAQ (reference sequence). The CDR3 bases are TGTGCCAGCAGCCCCTCGCTGGGGACCTACGAGCAGTACTTC. Translated: CASSPSLGTYEQYF.

The chain employs TRBV7-2 and TRBJ1-5; 9 bases map to TRBD1. Trimming cost V 4 bases and J 0 bases; bases outside gene matches: 4. Per the germline V gene, CDR1 is SGHTA and CDR2 is FQGNSA. The CDR3 is made up of 16 amino acids. CDR3 protein: CASSYRTGDSNQPQHF. The CDR3 DNA reads TGTGCCAGCAGCTACCGGACAGGGGATAGCAATCAGCCCCAGCATTTT. The full variable domain, in which reference TRBV7-2 and TRBJ1-5 provide the parts outside the CDR3, is GAGVSQSPSNKVTEKGKDVELRCDPISGHTALYWYRQSLGQGLEFLIYFQGNSAPDKSGLPSDRFSAERTGGSVSTLTIQRTQQEDSAVYLCASSYRTGDSNQPQHFGDGTRLSIL.

The chain recombines TRBV29-1 with TRBJ1-5; the D gene is possibly TRBD1 (5 bases). The CDR3 contains 15 residues. The V and J ends lost 4 bases and 0 bases respectively, with 13 bases between them. CDR1 and CDR2 from the germline V gene are SQVTM and ANQGSEA. The CDR3 spells CSVATGGPSNQPQHF. DNA of the CDR3: TGCAGCGTTGCAACAGGTGGCCCTAGCAATCAGCCCCAGCATTTT.

The V call is TRBV19, the J call TRBJ2-3; no clear D gene. The CDR3 loop spans 11 amino acids. V shed 8 bases and J shed 9 bases, with 12 bases lying between them. The V gene's germline CDR1 is LNHDA and CDR2 SQIVND (reference sequence). For the CDR3, the DNA is TGTGCCAGTGGGGATCTGATGACGCAGTATTTT. Protein sequence: CASGDLMTQYF.

The chain recombines TRBV29-1 with TRBJ1-1; a weak D match, TRBD1 (5 bases). Germline values: CDR1 SQVTM, CDR2 ANQGSEA. The CDR3 extends over 14 amino acids. Deletions cut 1 base from V and 6 bases from J, with 15 bases between. This CDR3 reads CSVEAAGRVAEAFF. As DNA, the CDR3 is TGCAGCGTTGAAGCCGCTGGCAGGGTAGCTGAAGCTTTCTTT.

V usage is TRBV5-6 and J usage is TRBJ2-7; 7 nucleotides align to TRBD1. The germline gives CDR1 SGHDT, CDR2 YYEEEE. The V gene end was trimmed by 4 bases and the J gene end by 2 bases; junction bases not matched to a gene: 9. The CDR3 has 15 residues. The CDR3 region is CASSPTPGTAYEQYF. In DNA form, the CDR3 reads TGTGCCAGCAGCCCGACCCCGGGGACAGCCTACGAGCAGTACTTC.

This clone was recorded once. CDR3 region: CASSLGGRLQDTQYF. The CDR3 DNA is TGTGCCAGCAGCTTGGGGGGCAGGCTACAAGATACGCAGTATTTT. The rearrangement joins TRBV5-8 to TRBJ2-3; tentative D call: TRBD1 (5 bases). V was clipped by 0 bases and J by 5 bases, with 13 bases between them. The CDR3 has 15 amino acids. Germline V CDR1 and CDR2: SGHTS, YDEGEE.